This TCR beta chain was retrieved from a study of blood T cell repertoires in COVID-19. V was clipped by 2 bases and J by 5 bases; unmatched bases: 8. Germline V lookup: CDR1 MDHEN, CDR2 SYDVKM. The CDR3 has 17 residues. A single count supports this clone. Assay used: immunoSEQ multiplex PCR; TCRdb lists only in-frame clones, some missing. This sample has under 400,000 clones, with around nine tenths found just once. The source material was PBMCs or T cells enriched from blood (not recorded which). The TCR originated in a woman aged 25 to 39 who had been exposed to COVID-19. The chain is built from TRBV28 and TRBJ2-5; 13 nucleotides line up with TRBD2. The CDR3 nucleotides are TGTGCCAGCAGTTTAACGGGGGGACTAGCGGGAATCGAGACCCAGTACTTC. Amino acids: CASSLTGGLAGIETQYF.